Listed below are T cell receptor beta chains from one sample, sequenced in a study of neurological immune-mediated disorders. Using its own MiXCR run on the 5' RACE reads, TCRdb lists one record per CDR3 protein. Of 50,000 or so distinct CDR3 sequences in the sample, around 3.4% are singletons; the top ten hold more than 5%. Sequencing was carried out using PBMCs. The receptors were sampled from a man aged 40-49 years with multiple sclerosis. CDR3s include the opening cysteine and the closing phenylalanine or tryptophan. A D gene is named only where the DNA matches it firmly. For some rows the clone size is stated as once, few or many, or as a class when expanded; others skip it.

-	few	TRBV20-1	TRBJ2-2	TGCAGTGCTGGGCTGCCTTACAGGGTCTCCGGGGAGCTGTTTTTT	CSAGLPYRVSGELFF
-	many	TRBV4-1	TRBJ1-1	TGCGCCAGCAGCCAAGATCGGCGGGGCACTGAAGCTTTCTTT	CASSQDRRGTEAFF
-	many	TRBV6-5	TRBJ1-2	TGTGCCAGCAGCCACACTCCGAGCAGCAACTATGGCTACACCTTC	CASSHTPSSNYGYTF
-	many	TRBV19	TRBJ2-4	TGTGCCAGTAGTATAGAGGGGGTGCTAGCCAAAAACATTCAGTACTTC	CASSIEGVLAKNIQYF
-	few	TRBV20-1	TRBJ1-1	TGCAGTGCTAGCGAAGTGGGGAGGGGAACTGAAGCTTTCTTT	CSASEVGRGTEAFF
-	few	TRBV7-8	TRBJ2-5	TGTGCCAGCAGCTTTTCCAGGGTCGGAGAGACCCAGTACTTC	CASSFSRVGETQYF
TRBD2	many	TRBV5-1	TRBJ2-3	TGCGCCAGCAGCCCCCTTGGCGGGGGGGGCACAGATACGCAGTATTTT	CASSPLGGGGTDTQYF
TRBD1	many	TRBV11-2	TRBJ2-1	TGTGCCAGCAGCTTTTCACAGGGGCCTTACAATGAGCAGTTCTTC	CASSFSQGPYNEQFF
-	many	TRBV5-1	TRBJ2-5	TGCGCCAGCAGCTTCCAGGCAACGAAAGAGACCCAGTACTTC	CASSFQATKETQYF
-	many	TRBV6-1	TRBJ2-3	TGTGCCAGCAGTGACAGGGACCGGATAGATACGCAGTATTTT	CASSDRDRIDTQYF
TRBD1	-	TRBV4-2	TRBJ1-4	TGTGCCAGCAGCCATGAACAGGGGGCTAATGAAAAACTGTTTTTT	CASSHEQGANEKLFF
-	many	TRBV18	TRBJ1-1	TGTGCCAGCTCACCAACACTGAACACTGAAGCTTTCTTT	CASSPTLNTEAFF
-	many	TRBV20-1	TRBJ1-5	TGCAGTGCTATAGGCCCACTGGGCAATCAGCCCCAGCATTTT	CSAIGPLGNQPQHF
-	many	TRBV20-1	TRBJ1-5	TGCAGTGCTAGTCTCAGGGTTGGGCGTCAGCCCCAGCATTTT	CSASLRVGRQPQHF
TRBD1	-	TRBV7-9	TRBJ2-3	TGTGCCAGCAGCTACACAAACCCTGGACAGGAGGACACAGATACGCAGTATTTT	CASSYTNPGQEDTDTQYF
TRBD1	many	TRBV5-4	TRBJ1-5	TGTGCCAGCAGCTTTGGGACAGGGGGCAATCAGCCCCAGCATTTT	CASSFGTGGNQPQHF
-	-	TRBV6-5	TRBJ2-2	TGTGCCATCAGTTACTCGAAGGCACCGAGGACCGGGGATCTGTTTTTT	CAISYSKAPRTGDLFF
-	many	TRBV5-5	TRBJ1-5	TGTGCCAGCAGCTTGGCGGGCAGCGGAAATCAGCCCCAGCATTTT	CASSLAGSGNQPQHF
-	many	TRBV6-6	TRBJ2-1	TGTGCCAGCAGTTACTCTGGCCCACCGGGGAATGAGCAGTTCTTC	CASSYSGPPGNEQFF
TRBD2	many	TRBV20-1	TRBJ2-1	TGCAGTGCTAGACCAGCGGGGGGGTACAATGAGCAGTTCTTC	CSARPAGGYNEQFF
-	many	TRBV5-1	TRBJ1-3	TGCGCCAGCAGCTTGTCAGGGGCTGGAAACACCATATATTTT	CASSLSGAGNTIYF
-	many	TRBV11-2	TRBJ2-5	TGTGCCAGCAGCTTAGATCTTTGGCAGTCCACGATCGAGACCCAGTACTTC	CASSLDLWQSTIETQYF
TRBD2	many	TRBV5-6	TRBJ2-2	TGTGCCAGCAGGGGACTAGCGGGGGCCGAACTGAACACCGGGGAGCTGTTTTTT	CASRGLAGAELNTGELFF
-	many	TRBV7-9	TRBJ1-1	TGTGCCAGCAGCCCGACAGTGAACACTGAAGCTTTCTTT	CASSPTVNTEAFF
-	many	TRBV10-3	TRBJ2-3	TGTGCCACCACCTCAAGCTTCGCGTATGGCACAGATACGCAGTATTTT	CATTSSFAYGTDTQYF
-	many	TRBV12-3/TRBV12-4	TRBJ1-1	TGTGCCAGCAGATACGTGGGGGGCGAAGCTTTCTTT	CASRYVGGEAFF
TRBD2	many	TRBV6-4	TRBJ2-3	TGTGCCAGCAGTGATACTAGCGGGGGGGCCGGGACAGATACGCAGTATTTT	CASSDTSGGAGTDTQYF
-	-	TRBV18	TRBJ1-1	TGTGCCAGCTCGGGGAACACTGAAGCTTTCTTT	CASSGNTEAFF
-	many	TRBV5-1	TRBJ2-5	TGCGCCAGCAGTGGACGCCCGGGGATGGAAGAGACCCAGTACTTC	CASSGRPGMEETQYF